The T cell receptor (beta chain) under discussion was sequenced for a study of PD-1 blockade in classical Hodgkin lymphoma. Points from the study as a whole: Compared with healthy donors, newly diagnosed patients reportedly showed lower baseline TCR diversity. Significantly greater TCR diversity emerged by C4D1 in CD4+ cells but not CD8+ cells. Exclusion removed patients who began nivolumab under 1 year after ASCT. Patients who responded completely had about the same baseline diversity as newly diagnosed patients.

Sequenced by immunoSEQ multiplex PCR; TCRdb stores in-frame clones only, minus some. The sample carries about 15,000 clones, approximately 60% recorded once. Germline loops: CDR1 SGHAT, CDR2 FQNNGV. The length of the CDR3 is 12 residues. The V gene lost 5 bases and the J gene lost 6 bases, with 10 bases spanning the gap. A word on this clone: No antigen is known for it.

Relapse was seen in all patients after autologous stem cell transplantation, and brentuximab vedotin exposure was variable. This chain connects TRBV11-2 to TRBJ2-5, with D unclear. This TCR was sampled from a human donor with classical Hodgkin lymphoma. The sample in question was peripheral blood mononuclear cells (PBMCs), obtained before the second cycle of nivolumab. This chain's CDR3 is CASSIYFQTQYF. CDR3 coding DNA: TGTGCCAGCAGCATTTATTTCCAGACCCAGTACTTC.